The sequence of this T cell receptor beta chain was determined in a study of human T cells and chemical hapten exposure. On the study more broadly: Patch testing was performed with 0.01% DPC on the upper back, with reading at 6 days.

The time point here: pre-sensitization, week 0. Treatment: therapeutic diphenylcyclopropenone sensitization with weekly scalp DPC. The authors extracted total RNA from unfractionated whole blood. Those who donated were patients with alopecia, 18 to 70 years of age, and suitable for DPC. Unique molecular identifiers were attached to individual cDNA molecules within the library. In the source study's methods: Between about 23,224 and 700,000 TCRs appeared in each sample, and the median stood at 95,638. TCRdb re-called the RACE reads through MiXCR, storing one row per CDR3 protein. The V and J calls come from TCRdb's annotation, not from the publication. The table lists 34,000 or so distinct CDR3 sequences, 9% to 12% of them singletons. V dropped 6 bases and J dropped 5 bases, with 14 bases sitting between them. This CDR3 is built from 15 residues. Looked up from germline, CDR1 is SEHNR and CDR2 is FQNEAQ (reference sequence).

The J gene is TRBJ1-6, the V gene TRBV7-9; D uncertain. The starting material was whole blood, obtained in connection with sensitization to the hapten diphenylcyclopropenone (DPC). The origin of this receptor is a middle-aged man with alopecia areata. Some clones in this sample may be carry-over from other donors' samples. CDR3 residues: CASSPTPLDNSPLHF. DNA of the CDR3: TGTGCCAGCAGTCCAACCCCCTTGGATAATTCACCCCTCCACTTT.